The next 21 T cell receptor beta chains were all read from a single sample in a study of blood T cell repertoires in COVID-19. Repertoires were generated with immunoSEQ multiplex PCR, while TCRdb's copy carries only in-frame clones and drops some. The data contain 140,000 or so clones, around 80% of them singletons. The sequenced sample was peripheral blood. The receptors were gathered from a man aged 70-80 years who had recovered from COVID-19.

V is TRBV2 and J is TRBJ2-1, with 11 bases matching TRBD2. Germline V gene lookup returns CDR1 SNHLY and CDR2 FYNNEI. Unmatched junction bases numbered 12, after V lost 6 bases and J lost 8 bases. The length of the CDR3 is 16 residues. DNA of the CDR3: TGTGCCAGCAGGTGGACTAGCGGGTTGGGCGGCGATGAGCAGTTCTTC. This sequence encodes CASRWTSGLGGDEQFF.

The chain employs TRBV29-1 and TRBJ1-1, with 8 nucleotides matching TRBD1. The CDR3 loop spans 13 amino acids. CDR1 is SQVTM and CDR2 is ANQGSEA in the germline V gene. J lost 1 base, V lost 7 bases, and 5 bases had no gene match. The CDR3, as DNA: TGCAGCGAATCACAGGGGGGGAACACTGAAGCTTTCTTT. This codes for CSESQGGNTEAFF.

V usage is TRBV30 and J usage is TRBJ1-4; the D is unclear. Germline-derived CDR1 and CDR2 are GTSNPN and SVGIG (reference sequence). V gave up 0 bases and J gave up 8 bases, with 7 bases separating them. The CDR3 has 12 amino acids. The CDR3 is CAWSVGGEKLFF. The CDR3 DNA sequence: TGTGCCTGGAGTGTAGGCGGCGAAAAACTGTTTTTT.

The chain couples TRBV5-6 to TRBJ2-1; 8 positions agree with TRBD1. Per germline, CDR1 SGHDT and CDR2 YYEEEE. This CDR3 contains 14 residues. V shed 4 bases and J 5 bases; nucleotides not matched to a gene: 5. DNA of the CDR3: TGTGCCAGCAGCGCCCCGACAGGGGACAATGAGCAGTTCTTC. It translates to CASSAPTGDNEQFF.

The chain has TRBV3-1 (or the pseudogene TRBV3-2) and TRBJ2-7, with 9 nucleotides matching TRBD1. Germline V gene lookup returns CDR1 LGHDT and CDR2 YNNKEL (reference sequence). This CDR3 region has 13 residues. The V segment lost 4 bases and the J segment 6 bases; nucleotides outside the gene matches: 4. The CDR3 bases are TGTGCCAGCAGCCTCGGACAGGGGTTCGAGCAGTACTTC. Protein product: CASSLGQGFEQYF.

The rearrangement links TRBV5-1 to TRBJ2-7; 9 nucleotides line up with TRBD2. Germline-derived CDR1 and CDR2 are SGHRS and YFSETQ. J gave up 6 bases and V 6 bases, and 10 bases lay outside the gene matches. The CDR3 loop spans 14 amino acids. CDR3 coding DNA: TGCGCCAGCAACATAGCGGGAGACCCTTCCGAGCAGTACTTC. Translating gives CASNIAGDPSEQYF.

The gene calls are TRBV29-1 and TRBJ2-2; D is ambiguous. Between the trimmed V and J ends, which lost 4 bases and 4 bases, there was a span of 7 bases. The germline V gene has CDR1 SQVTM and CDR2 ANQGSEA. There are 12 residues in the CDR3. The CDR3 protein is CSVVSSTGELFF. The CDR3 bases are TGCAGCGTTGTGTCTAGCACCGGGGAGCTGTTTTTT.

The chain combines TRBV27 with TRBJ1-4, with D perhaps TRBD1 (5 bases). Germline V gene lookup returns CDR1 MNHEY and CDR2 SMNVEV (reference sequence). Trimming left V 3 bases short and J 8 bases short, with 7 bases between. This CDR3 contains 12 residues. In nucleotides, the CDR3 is TGTGCCAGCAGTTTTGCAGGGGAAAAACTGTTTTTT. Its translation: CASSFAGEKLFF. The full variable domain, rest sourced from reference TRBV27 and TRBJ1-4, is EAQVTQNPRYLITVTGKKLTVTCSQNMNHEYMSWYRQDPGLGLRQIYYSMNVEVTDKGDVPEGYKVSRKEKRNFPLILESPSPNQTSLYFCASSFAGEKLFFGSGTQLSVL.

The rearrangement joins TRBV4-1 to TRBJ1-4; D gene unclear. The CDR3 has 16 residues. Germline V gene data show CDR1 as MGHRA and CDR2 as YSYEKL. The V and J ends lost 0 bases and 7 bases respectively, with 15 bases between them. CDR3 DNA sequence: TGCGCCAGCAGCCAAGACGGTAGGGCCGGAGGTGAAAAACTGTTTTTT. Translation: CASSQDGRAGGEKLFF.

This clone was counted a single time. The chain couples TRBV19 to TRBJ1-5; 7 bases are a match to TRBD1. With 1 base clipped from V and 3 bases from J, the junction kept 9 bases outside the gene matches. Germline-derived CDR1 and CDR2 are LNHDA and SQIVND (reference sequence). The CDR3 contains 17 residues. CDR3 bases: TGTGCCAGTAGTATAGGCAGGACAGGATTCCCCAATCAGCCCCAGCATTTT. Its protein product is CASSIGRTGFPNQPQHF.

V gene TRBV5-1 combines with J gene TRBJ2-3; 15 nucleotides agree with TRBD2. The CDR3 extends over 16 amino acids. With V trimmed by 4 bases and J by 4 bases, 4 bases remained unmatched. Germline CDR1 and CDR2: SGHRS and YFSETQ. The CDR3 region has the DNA TGCGCCAGCAGCCTAGGACTAGCGGGAGGGCCAGATACGCAGTATTTT. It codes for CASSLGLAGGPDTQYF.

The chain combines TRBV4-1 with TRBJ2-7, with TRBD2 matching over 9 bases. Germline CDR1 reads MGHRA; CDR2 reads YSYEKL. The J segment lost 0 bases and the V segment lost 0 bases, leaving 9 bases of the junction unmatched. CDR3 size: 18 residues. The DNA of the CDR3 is TGCGCCAGCAGCCAAGATCCCCAGACTAGCGGAGCCTCCTACGAGCAGTACTTC. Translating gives CASSQDPQTSGASYEQYF.

In DNA form, the CDR3 reads TGTGCCAGTAGAAACAGACAGGGAACGGGCAATCAGCCCCAGCATTTT. It encodes CASRNRQGTGNQPQHF. The chain couples TRBV19 to TRBJ1-5; 7 positions agree with TRBD1. The ends lost 6 bases at V and 2 bases at J; junction bases unmatched: 10. This CDR3 is built from 16 residues. From germline, CDR1 is LNHDA and CDR2 SQIVND (reference sequence).

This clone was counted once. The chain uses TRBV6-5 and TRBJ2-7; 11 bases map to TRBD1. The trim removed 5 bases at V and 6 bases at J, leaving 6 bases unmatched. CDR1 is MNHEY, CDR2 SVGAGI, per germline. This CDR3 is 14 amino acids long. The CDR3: CASSTDRGLIEQYF. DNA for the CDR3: TGTGCCAGCAGTACGGACAGGGGGCTTATCGAGCAGTACTTC.

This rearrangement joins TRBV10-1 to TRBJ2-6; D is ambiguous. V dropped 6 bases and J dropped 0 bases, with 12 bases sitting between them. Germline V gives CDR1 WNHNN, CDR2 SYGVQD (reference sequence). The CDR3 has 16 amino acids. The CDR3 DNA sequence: TGCGCCAGCAGGGCGGTGGCCGACTCTGGGGCCAACGTCCTGACTTTC. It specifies CASRAVADSGANVLTF.

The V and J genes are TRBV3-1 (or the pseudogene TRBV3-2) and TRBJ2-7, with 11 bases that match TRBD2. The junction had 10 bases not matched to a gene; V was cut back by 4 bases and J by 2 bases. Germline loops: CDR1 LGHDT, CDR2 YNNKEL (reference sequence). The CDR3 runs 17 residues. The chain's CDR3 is CASSRAPRLAGTYEQYF. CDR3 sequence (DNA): TGTGCCAGCAGCCGGGCCCCCCGACTAGCGGGAACCTACGAGCAGTACTTC.

In DNA form, the CDR3 reads TGTGCCAGCTCAGCATTAGTGAACACTGAAGCTTTCTTT. Translation gives CASSALVNTEAFF. V and J are TRBV18 and TRBJ1-1; D is ambiguous. Germline V lookup: CDR1 KGHSH, CDR2 LQKENI. V was shortened by 5 bases and J by 0 bases, with 7 bases between the two germline ends. The CDR3 covers 13 residues.

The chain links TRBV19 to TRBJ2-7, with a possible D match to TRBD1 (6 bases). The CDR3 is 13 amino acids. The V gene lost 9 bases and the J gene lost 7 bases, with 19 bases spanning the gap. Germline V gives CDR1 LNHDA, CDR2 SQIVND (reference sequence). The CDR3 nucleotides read TGTGCCAGCGCGATCGACAGGACGGGTGAGCAGTACTTC. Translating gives CASAIDRTGEQYF.

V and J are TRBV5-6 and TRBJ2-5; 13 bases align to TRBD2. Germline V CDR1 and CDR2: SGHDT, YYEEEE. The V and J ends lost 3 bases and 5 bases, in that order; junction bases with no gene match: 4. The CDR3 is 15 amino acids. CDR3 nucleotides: TGTGCCAGCAGCTGGGGACTAGCGGGAATGGAGACCCAGTACTTC. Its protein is CASSWGLAGMETQYF.

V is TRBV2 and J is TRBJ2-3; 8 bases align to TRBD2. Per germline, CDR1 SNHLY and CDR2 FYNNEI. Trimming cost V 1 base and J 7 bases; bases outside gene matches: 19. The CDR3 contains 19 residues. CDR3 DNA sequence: TGTGCCAGCAGTGAAGGGCAGAGTTGGGGACTAGGACTCACGAATACGCAGTATTTT. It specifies CASSEGQSWGLGLTNTQYF.

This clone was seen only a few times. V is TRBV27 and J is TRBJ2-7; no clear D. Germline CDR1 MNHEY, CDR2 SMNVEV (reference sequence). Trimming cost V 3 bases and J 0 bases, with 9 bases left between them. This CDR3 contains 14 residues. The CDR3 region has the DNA TGTGCCAGCAGTTTTTCAGATACCTCCTACGAGCAGTACTTC. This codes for CASSFSDTSYEQYF.